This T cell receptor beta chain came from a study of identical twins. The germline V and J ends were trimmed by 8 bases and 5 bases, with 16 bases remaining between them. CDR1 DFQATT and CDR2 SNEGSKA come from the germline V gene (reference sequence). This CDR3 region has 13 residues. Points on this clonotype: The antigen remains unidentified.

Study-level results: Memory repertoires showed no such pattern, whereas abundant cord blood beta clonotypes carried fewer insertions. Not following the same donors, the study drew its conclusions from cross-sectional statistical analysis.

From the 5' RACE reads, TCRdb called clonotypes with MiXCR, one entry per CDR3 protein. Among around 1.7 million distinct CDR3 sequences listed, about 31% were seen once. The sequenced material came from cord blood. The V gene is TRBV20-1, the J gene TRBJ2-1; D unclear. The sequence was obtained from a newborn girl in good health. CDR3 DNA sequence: TGCAGTATGGACGGTGCTACCCACAATGAGCAGTTCTTC. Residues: CSMDGATHNEQFF.